A single sample gave rise to the 18 T cell receptor beta chains below, sequenced in a study of blood T cell repertoires in COVID-19. Measured with immunoSEQ multiplex PCR; TCRdb has only the in-frame clones, and not every one. The table shows roughly 220,000 clones, with 80% to 90% occurring only once. Sequences were obtained from PBMCs or T cells enriched from blood (not recorded which). All receptors come from a woman in her forties with acute COVID-19.

The chain has TRBV7-3 and TRBJ2-7, with 8 positions matching TRBD2. V lost 5 bases, J lost 3 bases, and 9 bases stayed unmatched. The CDR3 runs 15 residues. Germline V gives CDR1 SGHTA, CDR2 FQGTGA. The CDR3 coding sequence is TGTGCCAGCAGCCCTAGCGGGTCTACCGTCTACGAGCAGTACTTC. Protein product: CASSPSGSTVYEQYF.

The J gene is TRBJ1-2, the V gene TRBV28; D gene ambiguous. Germline V gene data show CDR1 as MDHEN and CDR2 as SYDVKM. Trimming removed 4 bases from V and 3 bases from J, with 6 bases in between. The length of the CDR3 is 12 residues. The CDR3 DNA reads as TGTGCCAGCAGTTACGGGGACTATGGCTACACCTTC. This encodes CASSYGDYGYTF.

This chain connects TRBV11-3 to TRBJ2-3; D perhaps matches TRBD1 (5 bases). CDR1 is SGHNT and CDR2 is YENEEA in the germline V gene. Trimming cost V 2 bases and J 2 bases, with 14 bases left between them. The CDR3 sequence is 16 residues long. CDR3 in DNA: TGTGCCAGCAGCTTATCGGCGGTAGGGGACACAGATACGCAGTATTTT. This sequence encodes CASSLSAVGDTDTQYF.

V usage is TRBV3-1 (or the pseudogene TRBV3-2) and J usage is TRBJ2-2; 11 bases fit TRBD2. V lost 2 bases, J lost 6 bases, and 5 bases stayed unmatched. CDR1 is LGHDT and CDR2 is YNNKEL in the germline V gene (reference sequence). The CDR3 contains 16 residues. The CDR3 protein is CASSQRSGRAPGELFF. CDR3 DNA sequence: TGTGCCAGCAGCCAACGTAGCGGGAGGGCCCCCGGGGAGCTGTTTTTT.

J is TRBJ2-7 and V is TRBV5-1; the match to TRBD1 covers 10 bases. Per the germline V gene, CDR1 is SGHRS and CDR2 is YFSETQ. This CDR3 contains 15 residues. V lost 2 bases, J lost 4 bases, and 6 bases stayed unmatched. The CDR3 nucleotides read TGCGCCAGCAGCTTCGTCCCGGGACAGGGGTACGAGCAGTACTTC. Protein product: CASSFVPGQGYEQYF.

The chain uses TRBV7-9 and TRBJ2-5, with 8 bases identical to TRBD1. The CDR3 runs to 15 residues. The trim removed 2 bases at V and 5 bases at J, leaving 7 bases unmatched. CDR1 is SEHNR, CDR2 FQNEAQ, per germline (reference sequence). The CDR3 sequence is CASSLPPRTGETQYF. CDR3 sequence (DNA): TGTGCCAGCAGCTTACCCCCCCGGACAGGGGAGACCCAGTACTTC.

The sample holds one count of this clone. This sequence joins TRBV28 and TRBJ2-1; 9 bases are shared with TRBD2. This CDR3 contains 15 residues. Germline values: CDR1 MDHEN, CDR2 SYDVKM. V shed 2 bases and J 9 bases; nucleotides not matched to a gene: 8. The CDR3 region has the DNA TGTGCCAGCAGTTTAGCGGGAGGGCCCCTGGGTGAGCAGTTCTTC. It translates to CASSLAGGPLGEQFF.

The V gene is TRBV12-3 or TRBV12-4, the J gene TRBJ2-7; 8 bases are shared with TRBD1. V shed 9 bases, J shed 8 bases, and the junction held 12 bases outside the gene matches. The CDR3 contains 13 residues. This CDR3 is CASSTGDEFQQYF. In nucleotides, the CDR3 is TGTGCCAGTTCGACAGGGGACGAGTTTCAGCAGTACTTC.

The chain combines TRBV3-1 (or the pseudogene TRBV3-2) with TRBJ1-6; 8 bases align to TRBD1. CDR3 length equals 14 residues. The V gene end was trimmed by 4 bases and the J gene end by 8 bases; junction bases not matched to a gene: 4. Germline V gene data show CDR1 as LGHDT and CDR2 as YNNKEL (reference sequence). The CDR3 region is CASSLTDRDSPLHF. Here the CDR3 DNA reads TGTGCCAGCAGCCTGACGGACAGGGATTCACCCCTCCACTTT.

This sequence joins TRBV4-1 and TRBJ2-1, with 10 bases fitting TRBD2. CDR3 length: 16 amino acids. Germline assignment: CDR1 MGHRA and CDR2 YSYEKL. V was pared by 1 base and J by 7 bases, with 7 bases of the junction left unmatched. Here the CDR3 DNA reads TGCGCCAGCAGCCAAGTCCTAGCGGGAGAAAGGAATGAGCAGTTCTTC. As protein: CASSQVLAGERNEQFF.

The chain has TRBV4-1 and TRBJ2-4; 7 bases match TRBD2. In germline, CDR1 is MGHRA, CDR2 YSYEKL. The CDR3 totals 16 residues. The junction had 5 bases not matched to a gene; V was cut back by 3 bases and J by 0 bases. CDR3 protein: CASSHRAGLAKNIQYF. The DNA for the CDR3 is TGCGCCAGCAGCCATCGAGCGGGGCTAGCCAAAAACATTCAGTACTTC.

V and J are TRBV19 and TRBJ2-7; 8 bases agree with TRBD1. The length of the CDR3 is 14 residues. The V segment lost 6 bases and the J segment 0 bases; nucleotides outside the gene matches: 4. Per the germline V gene, CDR1 is LNHDA and CDR2 is SQIVND (reference sequence). CDR3 sequence: CASRRTGSSYEQYF. The CDR3 DNA follows: TGTGCCAGTAGGAGGACAGGGTCCTCCTACGAGCAGTACTTC.

The J gene is TRBJ2-1, the V gene TRBV3-1 (or the pseudogene TRBV3-2), with 11 bases matching TRBD2. Germline loops: CDR1 LGHDT, CDR2 YNNKEL (reference sequence). CDR3 length equals 16 residues. V trimming: 0 bases; J trimming: 10 bases; junction bases outside the gene matches: 8. As DNA, the CDR3 is TGTGCCAGCAGCCAAGATAGCGTAGCGGGAGGGCCGGAGCAGTTCTTC. Translated, it gives CASSQDSVAGGPEQFF.

The chain joins TRBV2 to TRBJ2-7; maybe TRBD2 (5 bases). The germline V gene has CDR1 SNHLY and CDR2 FYNNEI. This CDR3 has 14 residues. The germline V and J ends were trimmed by 1 base and 5 bases, with 12 bases remaining between them. The CDR3 nucleotides are TGTGCCAGCAGTGAAGGGTACGGGATACACGAGCAGTACTTC. This sequence encodes CASSEGYGIHEQYF.

V usage is TRBV2 and J usage is TRBJ1-2; possible D gene TRBD1, 6 bases. Germline CDR1 reads SNHLY; CDR2 reads FYNNEI. There are 13 residues in the CDR3. V was shortened by 6 bases and J by 2 bases, with 10 bases between the two germline ends. The CDR3 region is CASSSQGNYGYTF. Written as DNA, the CDR3 is TGTGCCAGCAGCTCCCAGGGGAACTATGGCTACACCTTC.

This chain joins TRBV11-2 and TRBJ2-7; the match to TRBD2 covers 8 bases. From germline, CDR1 is SGHAT and CDR2 FQNNGV. Trimming took 5 bases from V and 5 from J; bases not matched to a gene: 5. The CDR3 is made up of 13 amino acids. The CDR3 DNA reads TGTGCCAGCAGCCCCGGGAGGGCTAACGAGCAGTACTTC. The encoded protein is CASSPGRANEQYF.

This clone came up many times. V and J are TRBV5-1 and TRBJ2-1; D possibly corresponds to TRBD1 (7 bases). Trimming took 0 bases from V and 10 from J, leaving 20 bases between them. There are 16 residues in the CDR3. Looked up from germline, CDR1 is SGHRS and CDR2 is YFSETQ. CDR3 DNA: TGCGCCAGCAGCTTGGTGGGGACAGCGACGGCGGGAGAGCAGTTCTTC. Its protein product is CASSLVGTATAGEQFF.

This rearrangement joins TRBV6-7 to TRBJ2-7; 9 nucleotides match TRBD2. TRBV6-7 is annotated as an ORF whose role is uncertain. With V trimmed by 0 bases and J by 6 bases, 6 bases remained unmatched. This CDR3 contains 15 residues. CDR3 nucleotides: TGTGCCAGCAGTTACTCGGGGGAGCGGGAGGCCGAGCAGTACTTC. Amino acid sequence: CASSYSGEREAEQYF.